This paragraph covers one T cell receptor (beta chain) sequence. The antigen is undetermined. The entry originates in a study of T-cell reconstitution after alpha-beta-depleted transplantation in children. Study results and caveats: Several hundred rapidly expanded clones from non-depleted graft cells reportedly supplied alpha-beta T cells about two months post-transplant. Diversity and T-cell counts at one year after transplant derived mostly from new T cells. At day 60, the high TCRbeta diversity found in some patients originated from recipient T cells and thymic progenitors that had survived.

The V segment lost 5 bases and the J segment 3 bases; nucleotides outside the gene matches: 8. This CDR3 comprises 16 residues. Unique molecular identifiers featured in how the TCRbeta library was prepared. TCRdb independently ran MiXCR on the PCR reads; one entry per CDR3 protein. Here the sample spans 800,000 to 1,000,000 distinct CDR3 sequences, around 30% being singletons. Sequences were derived from PBMCs, mostly from graft donor cells, sampled 360 days after TCRalphabeta/CD19-depleted stem cell transplant. This sequence was found in a boy under two years old who had a stem cell transplant for SCID, so the T cells may come from the graft donor. The chain employs TRBV12-3 or TRBV12-4 and TRBJ2-3; 10 nucleotides match TRBD1. CDR3 sequence: CASSPRQGARTDTQYF. The DNA of the CDR3 is TGTGCCAGCAGTCCGAGACAGGGGGCTAGGACAGATACGCAGTATTTT.